This T cell receptor beta chain was captured in a study of OX40 agonist ivuxolimab in advanced cancers. For the study at large: In this cohort, patients received ivuxolimab, an agonistic anti-OX40 (CD134) antibody. Previous treatment with anti-PD-1, anti-PD-L1 or anti-CTLA-4 therapy was allowed; approximately 40% had received some.

Assay used: immunoSEQ multiplex PCR; TCRdb lists only in-frame clones, some missing. The sample lists 65,000 to 85,000 clones; about 88% were seen once. A word on this clone: Its cognate antigen is unknown.

Study-level results: CD8+ T cells (on average) carried more expanded clones than CD4+ T cells.

People who had autoimmune disease history or systemic immunosuppression were excluded. CDR1 is SGHRS, CDR2 YFSETQ, per germline. The V end was cut by 4 bases, the J end by 1 base, with 11 bases between. The CDR3 loop spans 15 amino acids. The rearrangement joins TRBV5-1 to TRBJ2-2; D not resolved. The source material was CD4+ or CD8+ T cells sorted from blood, sampled in a trial of the OX40 agonist ivuxolimab. The TCR originated in an adult with an advanced solid tumor such as melanoma, head and neck, liver or kidney cancer. The CDR3 DNA sequence: TGCGCCAGCAGCAGGACGAGACTGAACACCGGGGAGCTGTTTTTT. As protein: CASSRTRLNTGELFF.